This T cell receptor (beta chain) was sequenced in a study of blood T cell repertoires in COVID-19. Per the germline V gene, CDR1 is SQVTM and CDR2 is ANQGSEA. The CDR3 runs 14 residues. V dropped 6 bases and J dropped 1 base, with 14 bases sitting between them. Authors' data handling: How many nucleated cells were present was estimated from reference gene primer amplification. Clones were read by immunoSEQ multiplex PCR, and TCRdb kept only the in-frame ones, dropping some. Clone size and the V and J calls come from that table; the DNA yielded D and trimming. The table records under 400,000 clones, roughly 90% of them present only once.

The sample was peripheral blood. The chain recombines TRBV29-1 with TRBJ2-3; D uncertain. The clonotype was recovered from a man younger than 35 with active or convalescent COVID-19. The CDR3 spells CSVRRGIGTDTQYF. CDR3 nucleotides: TGCAGCGTCCGACGAGGCATCGGCACAGATACGCAGTATTTT.